The entry that follows covers one T cell receptor beta chain sequence. Its antigen is currently not known. No much larger clonotype is one base removed from it; base qualities were not supplied. This record comes from a study of blood T cell repertoires in COVID-19 (dated by TCRdb to 2018 to 2020). In terms of the full investigation: Collaborator samples came from the United States, Italy and Spain and covered acute and convalescent phases of COVID-19. The prospective study material was composed of cDNA or gDNA derived from T cells, B-cell-depleted T cells, or PBMCs. The dataset comprised deeply sampled blood TCRbeta repertoires from subjects exposed to, actively infected with, or recovered from COVID-19. A freely available public database, intended as a resource for researchers studying the immune response to SARS-CoV-2, is where the repertoires were released. The samples were drawn from the first 160 participants of the ongoing ImmuneRACE study and from 950 to 1,500 subjects provided by 6 global collaborators. Nearly every sample came with metadata listing a de-identified subject ID, COVID-19 status, age in years and sex. Where available, HLA class I and class II types were obtained from metadata supplied by the sample provider rather than from assay-based typing.

TCRbeta CDR3 regions were amplified from genomic DNA by means of the immunoSEQ Assay, a bias-controlled multiplex PCR. The authors' analysis ran thus. Within the assay, amplification of reference gene primers was used to estimate how many nucleated cells each sample contained. To quantify the absolute abundance of each unique TCRbeta CDR3 rearrangement, sequence reads were collapsed and filtered. For each sample, productive Simpson clonality was calculated as the square root of Simpson's diversity index across productive rearrangements. Here the immuneACCESS table is served through TCRdb, limited to in-frame sequences with V and J called. Missing clones are a known gap in these copies; in checked studies unresolved V genes cover under half, and the rest lacks a known reason. Clone size and V and J calls were adopted from that table, with D and trimming inferred from the DNA. The sample profile shows roughly 150,000 clones; roughly 84% of them were found once. Of the sample, approximately 5.4% is held by the ten largest clones.

In Seattle, one collaborating source enrolled patients while the infection was active and tracked those patients longitudinally over the course of disease. Each collaborating institution followed its own protocols to collect whole blood in K2EDTA tubes. Collaborator samples were shipped for TCRbeta analysis as frozen whole blood, isolated PBMCs, or DNA extracted from either sample type. The CDR3 spans 14 residues, from the cysteine through the phenylalanine. The only DNA kept is the CDR3, 42 bases in frame from the first base. For CDR1 and CDR2, the germline V gene lists MNHEY and SVGAGI. V trim: 6 bases; J trim: 7 bases; unmatched bases: 9. Results the study describes overall, beyond this receptor: The amount of clinical and demographic metadata varied by source and participant and was provided uncurated.

The clonotype originates from a woman in her 50s with COVID-19, enrolled during active disease. Sequenced material: peripheral blood. The chain is made from TRBV6-5 and TRBJ1-2; 9 middle bases align to TRBD1. The CDR3 has the sequence CASRTTGGAGGYTF. The nucleotides are TGTGCCAGCAGGACCACAGGGGGCGCGGGTGGCTACACCTTC.